This T cell receptor (beta chain) originates from a study of OX40 agonist ivuxolimab in advanced cancers. Study-wide background: Hepatocellular carcinoma, melanoma, renal cell or head and neck cancer affected the dose-escalation patients.

To note about this clone: Its antigen is still unknown.

TCRdb's table, derived via immunoSEQ multiplex PCR, lists solely in-frame clones and lacks some. The data show about 66,000 clones, with over 65% seen just once and roughly 0.69% held by the top ten. V lost 5 bases, J lost 11 bases, and 7 bases stayed unmatched. Germline loops: CDR1 KGHSH, CDR2 LQKENI. The CDR3 has 12 residues. Study-level points and caveats: Averaged across samples, CD8+ T cells carried more expanded clones than CD4+ did.

V gene TRBV18 combines with J gene TRBJ1-2; 8 bases map to TRBD1. The receptor comes from an adult with an advanced solid tumor such as melanoma, head and neck, liver or kidney cancer. The source was CD4+ or CD8+ T cells sorted from blood, collected in a trial of the OX40 agonist ivuxolimab. The CDR3 reads CASSSDRERYTF. Written as DNA, the CDR3 is TGTGCCAGCTCATCGGACAGGGAGAGATACACCTTC.